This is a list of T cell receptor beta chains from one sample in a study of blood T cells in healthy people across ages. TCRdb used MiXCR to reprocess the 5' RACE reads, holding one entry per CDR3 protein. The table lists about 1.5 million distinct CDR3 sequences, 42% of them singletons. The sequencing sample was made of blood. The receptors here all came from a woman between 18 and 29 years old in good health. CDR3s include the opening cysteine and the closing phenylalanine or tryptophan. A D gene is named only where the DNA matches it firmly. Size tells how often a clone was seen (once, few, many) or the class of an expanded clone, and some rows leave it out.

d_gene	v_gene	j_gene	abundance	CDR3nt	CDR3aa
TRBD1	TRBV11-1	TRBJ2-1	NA	TGTGCCAGCACCTTGACAGGGAACCTGGGGGAGCAGTTCTTC	CASTLTGNLGEQFF
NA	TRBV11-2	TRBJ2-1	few	TGTGCCAGCAGCTCCCGCCGGGACCAACAGGAGCAGTTCTTC	CASSSRRDQQEQFF
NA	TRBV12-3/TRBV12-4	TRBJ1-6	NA	TGTGCCAGCAGCCCTCAGGGACGTCATTCACCCCTCCACTTT	CASSPQGRHSPLHF
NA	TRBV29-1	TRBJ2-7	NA	TGCAGCGCCCTCCCGGGCAGGGGACACGAGCAGTACTTC	CSALPGRGHEQYF
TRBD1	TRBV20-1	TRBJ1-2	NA	TGCAGTGCTTTCACAGGGGGGGAATATGGCTACACCTTC	CSAFTGGEYGYTF
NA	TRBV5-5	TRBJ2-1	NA	TGTGCCAGCATGCCGACCTCCTACAATGAGCAGTTCTTC	CASMPTSYNEQFF
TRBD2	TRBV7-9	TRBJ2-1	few	TGTGCCAGCAGCTTACTAGCGGGGGGATATGAGCAGTTCTTC	CASSLLAGGYEQFF
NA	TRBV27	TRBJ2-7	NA	TGTGCCAGCAGTCCCCGACAGAAAGGCTACGAGCAGTACTTC	CASSPRQKGYEQYF
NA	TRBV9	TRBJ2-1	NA	TGTGCCAGCAGCCTAGGGGGGTCCCCCCACAATGAGCAGTTCTTC	CASSLGGSPHNEQFF
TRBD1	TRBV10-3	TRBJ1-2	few	TGTGCCATCAGTAACGGGCAGGGGGTCCGGCATGGCTACACCTTC	CAISNGQGVRHGYTF
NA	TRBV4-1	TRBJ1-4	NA	TGCGCCAGCAGCCAATTGGAAAAACTGTTTTTT	CASSQLEKLFF
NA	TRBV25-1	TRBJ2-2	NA	TGTGCCAGCAGTGAATTGGGGGTCCGGCGGGCCGGGGAGCTGTTTTTT	CASSELGVRRAGELFF
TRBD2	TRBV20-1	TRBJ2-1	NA	TGCAGTGCTAGCAGGCCAGCGGGAAACTACAATGAGCAGTTCTTC	CSASRPAGNYNEQFF
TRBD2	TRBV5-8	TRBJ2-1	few	TGTGCCAGCAGCTTGATGAGCCTAGCGGGGGGGCCCTACGAGCAGTTCTTC	CASSLMSLAGGPYEQFF
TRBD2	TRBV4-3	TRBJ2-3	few	TGCGCCAGCAGCCAAGATCGGGCCAGCGGGGGTACAGATACGCAGTATTTT	CASSQDRASGGTDTQYF
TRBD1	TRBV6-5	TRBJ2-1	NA	TGTGCCAGCAGTTCGGCCGGAAGTCTCGACAGGGACCACCCAGAGCAGTTCTTC	CASSSAGSLDRDHPEQFF
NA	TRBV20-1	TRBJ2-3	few	TGCAGTCCGAGCCGGACTAGCACAGATACGCAGTATTTT	CSPSRTSTDTQYF
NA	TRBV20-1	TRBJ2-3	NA	TGCAGTGCCCCCAAGAGCACAGATACGCAGTATTTT	CSAPKSTDTQYF
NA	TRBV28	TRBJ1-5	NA	TGTGCGGCAGGGGACAACAATAGCAATCAGCCCCAGCATTTT	CAAGDNNSNQPQHF
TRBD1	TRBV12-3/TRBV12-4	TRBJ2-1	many	TGTGCCAGCAGTTTAGGACAGGGGGCGATCTGTGAGCAGTTCTTC	CASSLGQGAICEQFF
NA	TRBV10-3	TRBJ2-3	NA	TGTGCCACCCGAAGGGACTTGAGCACAGATACGCAGTATTTT	CATRRDLSTDTQYF
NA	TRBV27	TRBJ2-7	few	TGTGCCAGCGGCCAAACAGGGAATGAGCAGTACTTC	CASGQTGNEQYF